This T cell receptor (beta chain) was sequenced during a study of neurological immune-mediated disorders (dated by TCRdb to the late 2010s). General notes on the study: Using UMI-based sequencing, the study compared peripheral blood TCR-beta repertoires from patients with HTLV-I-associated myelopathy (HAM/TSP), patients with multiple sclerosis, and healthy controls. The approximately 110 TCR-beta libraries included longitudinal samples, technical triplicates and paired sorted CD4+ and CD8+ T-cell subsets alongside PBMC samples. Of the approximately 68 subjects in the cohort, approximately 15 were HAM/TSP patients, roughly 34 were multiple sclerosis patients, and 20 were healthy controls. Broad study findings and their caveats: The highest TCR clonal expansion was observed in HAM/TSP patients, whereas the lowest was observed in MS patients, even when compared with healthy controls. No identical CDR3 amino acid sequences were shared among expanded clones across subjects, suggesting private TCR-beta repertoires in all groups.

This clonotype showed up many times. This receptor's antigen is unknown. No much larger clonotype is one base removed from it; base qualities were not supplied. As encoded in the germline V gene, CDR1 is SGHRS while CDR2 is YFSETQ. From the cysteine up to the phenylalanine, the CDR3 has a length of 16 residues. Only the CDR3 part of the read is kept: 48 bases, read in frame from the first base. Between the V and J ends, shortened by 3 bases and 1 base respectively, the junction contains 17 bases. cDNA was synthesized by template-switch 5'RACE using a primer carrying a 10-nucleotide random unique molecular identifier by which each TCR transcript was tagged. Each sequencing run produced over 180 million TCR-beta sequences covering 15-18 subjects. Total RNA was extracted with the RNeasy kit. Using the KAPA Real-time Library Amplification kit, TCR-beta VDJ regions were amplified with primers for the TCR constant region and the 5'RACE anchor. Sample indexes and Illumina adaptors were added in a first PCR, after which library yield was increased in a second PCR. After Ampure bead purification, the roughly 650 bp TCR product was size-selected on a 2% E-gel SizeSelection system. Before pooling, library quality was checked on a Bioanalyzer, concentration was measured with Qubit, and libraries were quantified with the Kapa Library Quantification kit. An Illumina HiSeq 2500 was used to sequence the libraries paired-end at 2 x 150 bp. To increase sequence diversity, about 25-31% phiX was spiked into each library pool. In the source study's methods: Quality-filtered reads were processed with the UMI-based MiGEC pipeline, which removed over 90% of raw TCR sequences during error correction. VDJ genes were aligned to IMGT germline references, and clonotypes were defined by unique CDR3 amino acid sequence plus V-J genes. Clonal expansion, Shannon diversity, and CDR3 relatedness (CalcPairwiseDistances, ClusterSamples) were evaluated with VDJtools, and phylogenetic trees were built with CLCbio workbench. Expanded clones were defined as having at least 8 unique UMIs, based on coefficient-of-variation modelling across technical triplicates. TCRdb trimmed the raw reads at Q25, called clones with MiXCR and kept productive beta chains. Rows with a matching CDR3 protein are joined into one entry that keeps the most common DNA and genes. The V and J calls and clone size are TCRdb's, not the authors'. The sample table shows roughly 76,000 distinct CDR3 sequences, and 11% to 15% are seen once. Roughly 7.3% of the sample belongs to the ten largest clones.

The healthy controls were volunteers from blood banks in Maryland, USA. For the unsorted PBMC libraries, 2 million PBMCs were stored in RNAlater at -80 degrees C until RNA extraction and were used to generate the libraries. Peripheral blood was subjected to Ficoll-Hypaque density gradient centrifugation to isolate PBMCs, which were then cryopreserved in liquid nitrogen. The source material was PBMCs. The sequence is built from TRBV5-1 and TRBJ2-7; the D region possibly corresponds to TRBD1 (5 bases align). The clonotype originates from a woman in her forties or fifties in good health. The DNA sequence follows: TGCGCCAGCAGCTGGGCGACAGACCCACCTTCCTACGAGCAGTACTTC. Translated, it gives CASSWATDPPSYEQYF.